This T cell receptor beta chain was sequenced during a study of response to subunit inactivated influenza vaccine. Regarding the study as a whole: There was a suggestion from the authors that each seasonal influenza vaccination recruits few new T cells.

TCRdb called the RT-PCR reads again in MiXCR, with one record for every CDR3 protein. This sample yields fewer than 750,000 distinct CDR3 sequences, of which around 15% are seen a single time; around 10% belongs to the top ten. This clonotype was seen a handful of times. Its specificity is unknown. J gave up 4 bases and V 4 bases, and 9 bases lay outside the gene matches. Germline CDR1 reads SGHRS; CDR2 reads YFSETQ. The CDR3 has 16 residues. Sample: PBMCs from blood, taken roughly 13 days after vaccination. This sequence joins TRBV5-1 and TRBJ1-1, with 11 bases identical to TRBD1. This receptor was taken from a middle-aged man who received an inactivated influenza vaccine. The CDR3, as DNA: TGCGCCAGCAGCGCCCGGGCCGGGACAGGGGGCACTGAAGCTTTCTTT. Its translation is CASSARAGTGGTEAFF.